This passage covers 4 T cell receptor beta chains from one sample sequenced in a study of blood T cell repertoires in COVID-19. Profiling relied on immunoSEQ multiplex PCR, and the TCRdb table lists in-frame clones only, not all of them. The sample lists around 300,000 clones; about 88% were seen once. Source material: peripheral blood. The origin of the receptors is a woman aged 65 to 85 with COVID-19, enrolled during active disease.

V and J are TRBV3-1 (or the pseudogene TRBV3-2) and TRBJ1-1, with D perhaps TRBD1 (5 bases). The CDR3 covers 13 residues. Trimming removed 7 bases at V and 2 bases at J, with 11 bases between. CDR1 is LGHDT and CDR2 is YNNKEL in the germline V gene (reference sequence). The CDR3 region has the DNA TGTGCCAGCACGATGGGGCAAAACACTGAAGCTTTCTTT. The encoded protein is CASTMGQNTEAFF.

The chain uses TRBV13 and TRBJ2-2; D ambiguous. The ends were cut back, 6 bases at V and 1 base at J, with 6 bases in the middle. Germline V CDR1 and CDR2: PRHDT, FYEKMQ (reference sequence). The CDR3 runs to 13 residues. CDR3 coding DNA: TGTGCCAGCAGGGCAGGGAACACCGGGGAGCTGTTTTTT. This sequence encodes CASRAGNTGELFF.

CDR3 residues: CASSLQGSIGYTF. CDR3 DNA: TGCGCCAGCAGCTTGCAGGGTAGTATAGGCTACACCTTC. The genes are TRBV5-1 and TRBJ1-2; D is possibly TRBD1 (5 bases). The V gene lost 1 base and the J gene lost 8 bases, with 12 bases spanning the gap. Looked up from germline, CDR1 is SGHRS and CDR2 is YFSETQ. This CDR3 has 13 residues.

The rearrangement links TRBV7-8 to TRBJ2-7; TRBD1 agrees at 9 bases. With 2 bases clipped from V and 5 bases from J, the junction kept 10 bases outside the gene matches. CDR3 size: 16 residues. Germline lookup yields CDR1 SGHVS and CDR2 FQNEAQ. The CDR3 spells CASSLTRDRAFDEQYF. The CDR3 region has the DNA TGTGCCAGCAGCTTAACCCGGGACAGGGCTTTCGACGAGCAGTACTTC. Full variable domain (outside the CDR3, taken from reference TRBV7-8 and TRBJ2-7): GAGVSQSPRYKVAKRGQDVALRCDPISGHVSLFWYQQALGQGPEFLTYFQNEAQLDKSGLPSDRFFAERPEGSVSTLKIQRTQQEDSAVYLCASSLTRDRAFDEQYFGPGTRLTVT.